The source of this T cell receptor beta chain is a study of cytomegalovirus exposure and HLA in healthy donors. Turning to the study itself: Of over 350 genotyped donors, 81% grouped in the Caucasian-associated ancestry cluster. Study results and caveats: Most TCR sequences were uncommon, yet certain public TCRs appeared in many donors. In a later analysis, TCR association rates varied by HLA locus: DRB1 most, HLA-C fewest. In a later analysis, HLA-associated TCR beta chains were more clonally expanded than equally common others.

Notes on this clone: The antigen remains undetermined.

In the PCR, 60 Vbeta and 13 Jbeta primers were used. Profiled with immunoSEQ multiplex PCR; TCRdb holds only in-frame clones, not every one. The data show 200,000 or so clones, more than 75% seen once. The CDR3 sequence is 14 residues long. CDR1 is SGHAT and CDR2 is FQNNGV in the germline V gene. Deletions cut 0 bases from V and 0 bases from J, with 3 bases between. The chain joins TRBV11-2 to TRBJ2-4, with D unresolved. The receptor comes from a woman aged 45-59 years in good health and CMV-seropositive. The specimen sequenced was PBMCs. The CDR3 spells CASSLDGAKNIQYF. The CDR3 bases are TGTGCCAGCAGCTTAGACGGAGCCAAAAACATTCAGTACTTC.